One and the same sample provided the 9 T cell receptor beta chains below, sequenced in a study of chemoradiotherapy in HPV16-positive cancers. Data came from immunoSEQ multiplex PCR; TCRdb stores just in-frame clones and leaves some out. The sample holds approximately 28,000 clones, approximately 90% seen once. Source: blood, taken from a patient who underwent chemoradiotherapy. Source of these receptors: a human donor with HPV-associated anogenital cancer.

This sequence joins TRBV18 and TRBJ2-7, with a possible D match to TRBD1 (6 bases). Germline CDR1 and CDR2: KGHSH and LQKENI. CDR3 length equals 13 residues. V lost 4 bases to trimming and J lost 2 bases, with 9 bases between them. CDR3: CASSQGTTYEQYF. The CDR3 DNA is TGTGCCAGCTCACAGGGGACAACCTACGAGCAGTACTTC.

The rearrangement joins TRBV29-1 to TRBJ2-3, with D possibly being TRBD2 (5 bases). CDR1 is SQVTM, CDR2 ANQGSEA, per germline. The CDR3 is 13 residues long. Trimming removed 5 bases from V and 2 bases from J, with 11 bases in between. For the CDR3, the DNA is TGCAGCGTTACTAGTGAGGTCACAGATACGCAGTATTTT. Translation gives CSVTSEVTDTQYF.

CDR3 bases: TGTGCCTCAGGGGGCGGGGAGCAGTACTTC. It encodes CASGGGEQYF. The chain uses TRBV28 and TRBJ2-7; 8 bases match TRBD1. The junction had 4 bases not matched to a gene; V was cut back by 11 bases and J by 7 bases. Germline CDR1 MDHEN, CDR2 SYDVKM. This CDR3 is 10 amino acids long.

J is TRBJ2-1 and V is TRBV5-1; TRBD2 matches at 8 bases. J lost 10 bases, V lost 4 bases, and 13 bases had no gene match. This CDR3 has 15 amino acids. Germline CDR1 is SGHRS and CDR2 is YFSETQ. The CDR3 here is CASSTSLAVPREQFF. The CDR3 bases are TGCGCCAGCAGCACCTCACTAGCGGTGCCTAGGGAGCAGTTCTTC. The entire variable domain, with the rest obtained from reference TRBV5-1 and TRBJ2-1, is as follows: KAGVTQTPRYLIKTRGQQVTLSCSPISGHRSVSWYQQTPGQGLQFLFEYFSETQRNKGNFPGRFSGRQFSNSRSEMNVSTLELGDSALYLCASSTSLAVPREQFFGPGTRLTVL.

The chain is built from TRBV7-3 and TRBJ2-7; D may be TRBD1 or TRBD2 (5 bases each). The CDR3 is 13 residues long. Trimming pared 0 bases from V and 3 bases from J, leaving 6 bases between. Germline CDR1 is SGHTA and CDR2 is FQGTGA. CDR3 coding DNA: TGTGCCAGCAGCTTAACTGGGGGCTACGAGCAGTACTTC. This gives the protein CASSLTGGYEQYF.

This chain uses TRBV27 with TRBJ1-2, with 10 bases matching TRBD1. This CDR3 comprises 15 residues. V dropped 3 bases and J dropped 4; count of bases not matched to a gene: 5. Germline assignment: CDR1 MNHEY and CDR2 SMNVEV (reference sequence). CDR3 amino acids: CASSFETGGRYGYTF. The CDR3 nucleotides are TGTGCCAGCAGTTTTGAGACAGGGGGCCGCTATGGCTACACCTTC.

This chain joins TRBV5-1 and TRBJ2-1; maybe TRBD1 (6 bases). This CDR3 spans 14 amino acids. Deletions cut 0 bases from V and 7 bases from J, with 11 bases between. The germline V gene has CDR1 SGHRS and CDR2 YFSETQ. This chain's CDR3 is CASSLGQVRNEQFF. DNA of the CDR3: TGCGCCAGCAGCTTGGGACAGGTCAGGAATGAGCAGTTCTTC.

This clone occurred a few times. The rearrangement joins TRBV6-5 to TRBJ1-2; no firm D call. CDR1 and CDR2 (germline): MNHEY, SVGAGI. V was clipped by 5 bases and J by 4 bases, with 11 bases between them. The CDR3 totals 13 residues. The CDR3 reads CASSPLDSYGYTF. The CDR3 DNA reads TGTGCCAGCAGTCCGCTGGATAGCTATGGCTACACCTTC.

The chain links TRBV20-1 to TRBJ2-3; the D is unclear. V gave up 6 bases and J gave up 14 bases, with 15 bases separating them. From germline, CDR1 is DFQATT and CDR2 SNEGSKA (reference sequence). The length of the CDR3 is 10 residues. The CDR3 protein is CSAHWNTRYF. The CDR3 bases are TGCAGTGCACACTGGAACACTCGGTATTTT.